This TCR beta chain is drawn from a study of T cells in Graves' hyperthyroidism and ophthalmopathy. Study as a whole: Once the initial diagnosis was made, peripheral blood was obtained before any treatment.

The investigators amplified TCR beta CDR3 regions from RNA transcripts. The TCR CDR3 first-round RT-PCR relied on the HTBI primer set. TCRdb re-called the multiplex PCR reads through MiXCR, storing one row per CDR3 protein. The table records about 840,000 distinct CDR3 sequences, roughly 40% of them present only once. Each diagnosis was grounded in clinical symptoms, serum thyroxine and TRAb, thyroid ultrasound, and orbital computed tomography. The PBMCs studied were ones that came from 9 to 10 ml fresh peripheral blood. CDR1 and CDR2 from the germline V gene are SQVTM and ANQGSEA. V dropped 8 bases and J dropped 2 bases, with 15 bases sitting between them. The CDR3 extends over 13 amino acids.

The source of this sequence is a man aged 18 to 35 with Graves' hyperthyroidism. Sequenced: blood. The chain carries TRBV29-1 and TRBJ2-5; D possibly corresponds to TRBD1 (6 bases). CDR3 region: CSSLRTAQETQYF. The CDR3 coding sequence is TGCAGCAGTTTACGGACAGCACAAGAGACCCAGTACTTC.